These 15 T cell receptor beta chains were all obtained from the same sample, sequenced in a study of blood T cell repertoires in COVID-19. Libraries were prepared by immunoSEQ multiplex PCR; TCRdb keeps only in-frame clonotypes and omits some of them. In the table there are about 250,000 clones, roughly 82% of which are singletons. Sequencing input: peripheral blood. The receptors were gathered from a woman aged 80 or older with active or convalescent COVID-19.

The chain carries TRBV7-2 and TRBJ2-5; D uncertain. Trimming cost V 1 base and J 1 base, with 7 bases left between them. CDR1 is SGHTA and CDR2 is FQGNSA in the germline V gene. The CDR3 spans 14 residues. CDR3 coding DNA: TGTGCCAGCAGCTTAGTTAATAGCCAAGAGACCCAGTACTTC. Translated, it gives CASSLVNSQETQYF.

The CDR3 sequence is CASSADRGTGDWYGYTF. In nucleotides, the CDR3 is TGTGCCAGCAGCGCGGACAGGGGCACCGGAGACTGGTATGGCTACACCTTC. The V and J genes are TRBV7-9 and TRBJ1-2; TRBD1 matches at 9 bases. Looked up from germline, CDR1 is SEHNR and CDR2 is FQNEAQ (reference sequence). V lost 5 bases to trimming and J lost 5 bases; unmatched junction nucleotides: 15. CDR3 length: 17 residues.

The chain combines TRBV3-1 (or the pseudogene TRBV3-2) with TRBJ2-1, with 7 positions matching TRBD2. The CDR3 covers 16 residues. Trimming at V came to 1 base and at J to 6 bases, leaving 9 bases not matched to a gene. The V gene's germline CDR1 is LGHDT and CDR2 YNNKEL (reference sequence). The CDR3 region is CASSQGPAGTSNEQFF. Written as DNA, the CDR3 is TGTGCCAGCAGCCAAGGGCCAGCGGGAACGTCCAATGAGCAGTTCTTC.

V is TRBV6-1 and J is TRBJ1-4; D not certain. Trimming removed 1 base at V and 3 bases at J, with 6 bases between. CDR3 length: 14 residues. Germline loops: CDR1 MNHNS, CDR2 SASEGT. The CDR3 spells CASSEGRANEKLFF. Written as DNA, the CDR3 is TGTGCCAGCAGTGAAGGGAGAGCTAATGAAAAACTGTTTTTT.

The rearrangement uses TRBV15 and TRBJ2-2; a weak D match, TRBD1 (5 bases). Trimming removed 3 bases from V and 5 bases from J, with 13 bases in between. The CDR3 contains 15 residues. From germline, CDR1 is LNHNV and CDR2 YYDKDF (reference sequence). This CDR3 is CATSRTVQLTGELFF. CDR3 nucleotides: TGTGCCACCAGCAGGACAGTACAATTGACCGGGGAGCTGTTTTTT.

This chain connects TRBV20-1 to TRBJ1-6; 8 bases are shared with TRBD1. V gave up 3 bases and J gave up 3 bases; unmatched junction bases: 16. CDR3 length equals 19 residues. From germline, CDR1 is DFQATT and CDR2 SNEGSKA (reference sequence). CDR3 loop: CSASKGQVERGVYNSPLHF. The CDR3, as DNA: TGCAGTGCTAGTAAGGGACAGGTTGAGAGGGGGGTCTATAATTCACCCCTCCACTTT.

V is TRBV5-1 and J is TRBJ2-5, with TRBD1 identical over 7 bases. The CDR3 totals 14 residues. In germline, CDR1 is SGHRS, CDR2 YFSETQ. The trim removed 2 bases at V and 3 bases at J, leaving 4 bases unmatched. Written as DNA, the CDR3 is TGCGCCAGCAGCTTATCAACAGGGGAAGAGACCCAGTACTTC. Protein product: CASSLSTGEETQYF.

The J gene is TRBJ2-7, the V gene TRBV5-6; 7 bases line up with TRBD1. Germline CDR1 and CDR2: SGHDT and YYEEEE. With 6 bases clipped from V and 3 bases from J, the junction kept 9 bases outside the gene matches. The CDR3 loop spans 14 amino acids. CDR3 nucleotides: TGTGCCAGCATTCGACAGGGTCAAGGCTACGAGCAGTACTTC. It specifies CASIRQGQGYEQYF.

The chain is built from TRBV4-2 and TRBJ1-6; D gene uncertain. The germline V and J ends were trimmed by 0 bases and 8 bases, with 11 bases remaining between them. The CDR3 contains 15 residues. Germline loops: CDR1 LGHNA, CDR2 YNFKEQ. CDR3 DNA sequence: TGTGCCAGCAGCCAAGATGCAGGCCGCTATTCACCCCTCCACTTT. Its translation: CASSQDAGRYSPLHF.

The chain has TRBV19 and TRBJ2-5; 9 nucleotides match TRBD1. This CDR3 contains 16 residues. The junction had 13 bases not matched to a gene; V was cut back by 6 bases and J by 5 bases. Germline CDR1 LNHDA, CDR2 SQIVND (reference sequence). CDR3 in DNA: TGTGCCAGTAGAAGTATTATGGGGGACAGGGTGGAGACCCAGTACTTC. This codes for CASRSIMGDRVETQYF.

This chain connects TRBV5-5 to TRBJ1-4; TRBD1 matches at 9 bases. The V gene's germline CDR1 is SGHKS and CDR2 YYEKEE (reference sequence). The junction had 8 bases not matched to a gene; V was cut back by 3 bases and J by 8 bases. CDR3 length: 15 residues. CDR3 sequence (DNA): TGTGCCAGCAGCTCGAGGACAGGGGAGGGCGAAAAACTGTTTTTT. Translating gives CASSSRTGEGEKLFF.

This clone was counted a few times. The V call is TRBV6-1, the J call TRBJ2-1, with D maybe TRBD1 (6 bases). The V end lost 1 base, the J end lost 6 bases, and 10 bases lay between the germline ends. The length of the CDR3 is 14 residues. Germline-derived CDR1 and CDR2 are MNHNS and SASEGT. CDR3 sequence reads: CASSEVRQANEQFF. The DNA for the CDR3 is TGTGCCAGCAGTGAAGTGAGACAGGCCAATGAGCAGTTCTTC.

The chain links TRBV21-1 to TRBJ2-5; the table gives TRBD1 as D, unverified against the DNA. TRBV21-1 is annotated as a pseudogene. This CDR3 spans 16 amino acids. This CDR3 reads CASSQTGTEGQETQYF. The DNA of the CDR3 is TGTGCCAGCAGCCAAACAGGGACAGAGGGTCAAGAGACCCAGTACTTC.

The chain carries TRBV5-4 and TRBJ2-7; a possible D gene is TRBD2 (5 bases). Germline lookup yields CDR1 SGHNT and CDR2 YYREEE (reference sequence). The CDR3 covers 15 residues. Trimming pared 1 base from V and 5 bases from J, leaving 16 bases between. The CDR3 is CASSLPPGTGHEQYF. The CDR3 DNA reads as TGTGCCAGCAGCTTGCCCCCGGGAACCGGCCACGAGCAGTACTTC.

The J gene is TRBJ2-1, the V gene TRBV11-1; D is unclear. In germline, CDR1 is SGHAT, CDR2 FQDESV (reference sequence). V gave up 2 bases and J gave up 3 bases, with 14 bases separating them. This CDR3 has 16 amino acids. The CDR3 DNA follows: TGTGCCAGCAGCTTAATGTTAGACTCAGACTACAATGAGCAGTTCTTC. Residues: CASSLMLDSDYNEQFF.